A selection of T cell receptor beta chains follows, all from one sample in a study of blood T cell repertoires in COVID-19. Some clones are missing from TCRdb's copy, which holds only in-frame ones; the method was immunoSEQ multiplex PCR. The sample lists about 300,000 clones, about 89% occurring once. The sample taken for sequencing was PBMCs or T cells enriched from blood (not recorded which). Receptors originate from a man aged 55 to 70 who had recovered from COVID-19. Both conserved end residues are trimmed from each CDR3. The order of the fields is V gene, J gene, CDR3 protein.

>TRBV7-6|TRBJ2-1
ASSLQQGAIGNEQF
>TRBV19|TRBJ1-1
ASTRDRGPNTEAF
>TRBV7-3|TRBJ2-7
ASSQSSGTSYEQY
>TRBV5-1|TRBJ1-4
ASSLVFGGTNEKLF
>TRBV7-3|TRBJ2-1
ASSPQSGGSSYNEQF
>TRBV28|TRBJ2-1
ASSLGGTPSSYNEQF
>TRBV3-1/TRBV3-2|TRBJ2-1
ASSLISGVAEQF
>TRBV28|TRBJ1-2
ASSLLNAANYGYT
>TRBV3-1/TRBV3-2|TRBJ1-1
ASSPRGGTEAF
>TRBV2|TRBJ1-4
ASRRIQGLNEKLF
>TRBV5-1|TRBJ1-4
ASSHGQPREKLF
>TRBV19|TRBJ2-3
ASSIALIGSGPIVGTQY
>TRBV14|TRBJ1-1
ASSPGQVLMNTEAF
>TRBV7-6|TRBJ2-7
ASSLSGNYEQY
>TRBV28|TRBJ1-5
ASTPGVPPQH
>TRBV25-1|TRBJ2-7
ASSATGRQY
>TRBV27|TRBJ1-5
ASSLGGLGNQPQH
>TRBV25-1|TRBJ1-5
ASSVDTYQPQH
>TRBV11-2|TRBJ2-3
ASSLRGTSGRGPDTQY
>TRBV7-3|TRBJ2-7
ASSFNRGNYEQY
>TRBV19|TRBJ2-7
ASRTSGTHEQY
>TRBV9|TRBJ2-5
ASSVGDLAGGWQETQY
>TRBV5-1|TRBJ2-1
ASSREGDSYNEQF
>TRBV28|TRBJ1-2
ASRLDSNYGYT
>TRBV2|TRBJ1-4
ASREGYWGTVSEKLF
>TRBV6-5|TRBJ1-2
ASRPGQGANYGYT
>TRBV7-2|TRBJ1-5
ASSLARQNNQPQH
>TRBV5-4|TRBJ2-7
ASSTRSGRYEQY
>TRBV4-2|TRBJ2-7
ASSPGGAGGDEQY
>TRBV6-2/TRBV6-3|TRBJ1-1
ASSRQGRAEAF
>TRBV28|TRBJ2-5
ASSPSPYQETQY
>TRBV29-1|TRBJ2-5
SVDKTGARETQY
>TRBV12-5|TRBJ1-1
ASGLSGGAKMNTEAF
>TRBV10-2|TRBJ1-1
ASSDRQGAEAF
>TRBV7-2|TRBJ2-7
ASSLLGQGAYEQY
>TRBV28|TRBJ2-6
ASSQRGSGANVLT
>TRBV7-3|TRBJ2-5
ASSLRLAGEIEETQY
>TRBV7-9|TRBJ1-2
ASSLATGTNYGYT
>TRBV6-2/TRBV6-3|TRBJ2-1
ASSLTSASYNEQF
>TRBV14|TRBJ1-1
ASSQDRGAWFTEAF
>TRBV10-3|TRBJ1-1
AISSGGPNTEAF
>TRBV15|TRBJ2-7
ATSGALSYEQY
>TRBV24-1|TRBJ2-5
ATSDVTGQGAETQY
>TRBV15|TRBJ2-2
ATSLRSVGELF